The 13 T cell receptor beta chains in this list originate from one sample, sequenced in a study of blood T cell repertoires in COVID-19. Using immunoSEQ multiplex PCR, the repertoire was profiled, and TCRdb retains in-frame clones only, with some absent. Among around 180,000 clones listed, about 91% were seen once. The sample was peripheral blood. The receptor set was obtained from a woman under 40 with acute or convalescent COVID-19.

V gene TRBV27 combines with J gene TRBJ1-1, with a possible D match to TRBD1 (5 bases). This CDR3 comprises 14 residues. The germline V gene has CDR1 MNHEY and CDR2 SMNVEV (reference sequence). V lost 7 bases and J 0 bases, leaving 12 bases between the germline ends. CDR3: CASNRRGLNTEAFF. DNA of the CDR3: TGTGCCAGCAATCGAAGGGGTCTGAACACTGAAGCTTTCTTT.

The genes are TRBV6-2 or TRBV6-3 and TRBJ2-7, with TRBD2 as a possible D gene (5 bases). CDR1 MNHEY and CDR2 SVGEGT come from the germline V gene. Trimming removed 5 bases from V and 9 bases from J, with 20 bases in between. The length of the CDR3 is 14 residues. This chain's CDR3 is CASSPGSPGVGQYF. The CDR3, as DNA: TGTGCCAGCAGTCCGGGGTCCCCCGGGGTCGGGCAGTACTTC.

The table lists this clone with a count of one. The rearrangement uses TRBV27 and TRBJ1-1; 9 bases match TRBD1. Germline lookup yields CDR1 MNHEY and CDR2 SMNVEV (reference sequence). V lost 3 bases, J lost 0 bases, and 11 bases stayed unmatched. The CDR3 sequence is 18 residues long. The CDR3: CASSFSRTGEGMNTEAFF. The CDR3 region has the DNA TGTGCCAGCAGTTTCTCCCGGACAGGGGAGGGGATGAACACTGAAGCTTTCTTT.

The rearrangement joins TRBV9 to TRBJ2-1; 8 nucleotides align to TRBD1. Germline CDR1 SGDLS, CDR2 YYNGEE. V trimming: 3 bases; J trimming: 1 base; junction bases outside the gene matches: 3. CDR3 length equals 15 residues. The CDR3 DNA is TGTGCCAGCAGCGCTCAGGGGGCTTCCTACAATGAGCAGTTCTTC. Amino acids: CASSAQGASYNEQFF.

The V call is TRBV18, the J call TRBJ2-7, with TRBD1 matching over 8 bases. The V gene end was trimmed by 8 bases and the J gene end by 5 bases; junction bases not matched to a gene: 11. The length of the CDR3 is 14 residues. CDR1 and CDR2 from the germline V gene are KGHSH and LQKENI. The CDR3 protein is CASQGQEGSHEQYF. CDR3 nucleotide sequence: TGTGCCAGCCAGGGACAGGAGGGGAGCCACGAGCAGTACTTC.

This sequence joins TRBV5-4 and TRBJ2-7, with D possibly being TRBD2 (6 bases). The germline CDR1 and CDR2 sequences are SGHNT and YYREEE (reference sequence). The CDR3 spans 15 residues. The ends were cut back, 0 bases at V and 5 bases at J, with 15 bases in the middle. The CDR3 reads CASSLVPGVRNEQYF. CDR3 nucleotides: TGTGCCAGCAGCTTGGTTCCGGGAGTGAGAAACGAGCAGTACTTC.

The CDR3 spells CASSPGSHASTDTQYF. CDR3 nucleotide sequence: TGCGCCAGCAGCCCGGGTTCCCACGCTAGCACAGATACGCAGTATTTT. The chain employs TRBV5-1 and TRBJ2-3; no reliable D call. Germline V gene lookup returns CDR1 SGHRS and CDR2 YFSETQ. The V gene lost 4 bases and the J gene lost 0 bases, with 15 bases spanning the gap. The CDR3 is 16 amino acids.

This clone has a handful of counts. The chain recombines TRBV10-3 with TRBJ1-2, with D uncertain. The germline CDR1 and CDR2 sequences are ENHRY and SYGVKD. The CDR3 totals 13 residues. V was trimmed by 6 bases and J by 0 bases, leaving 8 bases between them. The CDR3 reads CAIRPGTNYGYTF. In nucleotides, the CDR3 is TGTGCCATCAGGCCGGGAACTAACTATGGCTACACCTTC.

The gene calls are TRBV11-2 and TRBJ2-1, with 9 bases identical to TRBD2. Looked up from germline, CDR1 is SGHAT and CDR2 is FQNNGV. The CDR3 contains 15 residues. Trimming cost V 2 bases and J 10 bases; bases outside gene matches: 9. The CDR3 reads CASSLPSGKTREQFF. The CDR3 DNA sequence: TGTGCCAGCAGCTTACCTAGCGGGAAAACTAGGGAGCAGTTCTTC.

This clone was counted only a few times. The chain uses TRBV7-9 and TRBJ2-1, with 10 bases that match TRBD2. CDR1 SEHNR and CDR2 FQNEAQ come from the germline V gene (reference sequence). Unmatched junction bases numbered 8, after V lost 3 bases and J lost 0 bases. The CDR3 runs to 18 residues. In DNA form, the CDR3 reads TGTGCCAGCAGCTTCGGACTAGCGGCGCAGTCCTCCTACAATGAGCAGTTCTTC. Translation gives CASSFGLAAQSSYNEQFF.

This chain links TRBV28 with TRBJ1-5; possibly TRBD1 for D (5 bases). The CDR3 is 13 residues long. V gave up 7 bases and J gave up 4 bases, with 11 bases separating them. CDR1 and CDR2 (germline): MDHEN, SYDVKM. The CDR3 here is CASIEDRNQPQHF. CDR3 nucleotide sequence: TGTGCCAGCATCGAAGACAGAAATCAGCCCCAGCATTTT.

CDR3: CASSFETEAFF. The CDR3 DNA reads as TGTGCCAGCAGCTTTGAGACTGAAGCTTTCTTT. V gene TRBV5-4 combines with J gene TRBJ1-1; no definite D call. The CDR3 contains 11 residues. The V end was cut by 2 bases, the J end by 5 bases, with 4 bases between. CDR1 and CDR2 from the germline V gene are SGHNT and YYREEE (reference sequence).

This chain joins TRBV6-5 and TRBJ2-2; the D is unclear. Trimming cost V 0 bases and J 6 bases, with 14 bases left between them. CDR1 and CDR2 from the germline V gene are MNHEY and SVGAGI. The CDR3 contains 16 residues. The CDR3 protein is CASSYSGGPYPGELFF. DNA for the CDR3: TGTGCCAGCAGTTACTCCGGCGGTCCGTACCCCGGGGAGCTGTTTTTT.